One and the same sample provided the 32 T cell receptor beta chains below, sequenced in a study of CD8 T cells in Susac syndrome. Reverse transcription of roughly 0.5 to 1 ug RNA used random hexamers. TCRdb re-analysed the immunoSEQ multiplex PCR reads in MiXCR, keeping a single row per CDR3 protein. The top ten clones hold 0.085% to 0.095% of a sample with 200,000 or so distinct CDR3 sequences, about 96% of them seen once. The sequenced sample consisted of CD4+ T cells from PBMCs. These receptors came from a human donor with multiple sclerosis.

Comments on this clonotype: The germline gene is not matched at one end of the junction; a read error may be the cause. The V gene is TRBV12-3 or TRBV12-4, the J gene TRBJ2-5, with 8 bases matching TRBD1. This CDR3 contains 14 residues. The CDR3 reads CASSLGTGAETQYF. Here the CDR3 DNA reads TGTGCCAGCAGCTTAGGGACAGGTGCAGAGACCCAGTACTTC.

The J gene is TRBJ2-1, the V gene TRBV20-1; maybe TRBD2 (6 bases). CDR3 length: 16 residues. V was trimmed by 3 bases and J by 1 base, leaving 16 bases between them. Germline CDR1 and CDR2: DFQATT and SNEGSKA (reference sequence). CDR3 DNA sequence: TGCAGTGCTAGGAATTCGGGTAGCGGATCCTACAATGAGCAGTTCTTC. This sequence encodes CSARNSGSGSYNEQFF.

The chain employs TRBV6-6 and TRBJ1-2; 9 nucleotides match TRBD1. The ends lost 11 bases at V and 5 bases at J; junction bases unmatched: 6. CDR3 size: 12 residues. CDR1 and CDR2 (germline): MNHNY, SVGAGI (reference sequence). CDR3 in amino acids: CAATGGGYGYTF. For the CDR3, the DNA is TGTGCCGCAACAGGGGGCGGGTATGGCTACACCTTC.

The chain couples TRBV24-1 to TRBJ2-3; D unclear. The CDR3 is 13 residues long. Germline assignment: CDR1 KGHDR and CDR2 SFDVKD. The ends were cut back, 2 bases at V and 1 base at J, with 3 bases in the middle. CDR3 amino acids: CATSDSRTDTQYF. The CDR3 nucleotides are TGTGCCACCAGTGATTCCCGCACAGATACGCAGTATTTT.

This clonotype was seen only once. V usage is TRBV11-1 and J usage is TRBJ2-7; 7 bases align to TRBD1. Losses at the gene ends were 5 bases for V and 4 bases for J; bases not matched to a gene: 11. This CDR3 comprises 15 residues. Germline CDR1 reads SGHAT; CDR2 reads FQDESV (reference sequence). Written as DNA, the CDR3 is TGTGCCAGCAGCCCGTGGGGGACAGTCTATTACGAGCAGTACTTC. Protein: CASSPWGTVYYEQYF.

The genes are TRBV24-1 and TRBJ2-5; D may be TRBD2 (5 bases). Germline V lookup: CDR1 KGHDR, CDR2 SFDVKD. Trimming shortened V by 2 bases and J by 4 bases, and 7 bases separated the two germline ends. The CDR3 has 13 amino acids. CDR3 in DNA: TGTGCCACCAGTGATTATCGGGGAGAGACCCAGTACTTC. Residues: CATSDYRGETQYF.

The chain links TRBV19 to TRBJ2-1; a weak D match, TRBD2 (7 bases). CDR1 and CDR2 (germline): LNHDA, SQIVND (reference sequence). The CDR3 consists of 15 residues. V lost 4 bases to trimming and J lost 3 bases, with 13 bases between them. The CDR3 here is CASSSWGGSYNEQFF. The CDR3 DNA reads TGTGCCAGTAGTAGTTGGGGGGGCAGCTACAATGAGCAGTTCTTC. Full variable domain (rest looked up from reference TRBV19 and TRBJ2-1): DGGITQSPKYLFRKEGQNVTLSCEQNLNHDAMYWYRQDPGQGLRLIYYSQIVNDFQKGDIAEGYSVSREKKESFPLTVTSAQKNPTAFYLCASSSWGGSYNEQFFGPGTRLTVL.

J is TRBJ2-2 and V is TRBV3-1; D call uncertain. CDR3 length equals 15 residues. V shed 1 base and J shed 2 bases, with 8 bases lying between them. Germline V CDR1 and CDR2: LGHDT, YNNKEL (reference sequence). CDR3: CASSQVGVNTGELFF. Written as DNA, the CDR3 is TGTGCCAGCAGCCAAGTTGGAGTAAACACCGGGGAGCTGTTTTTT. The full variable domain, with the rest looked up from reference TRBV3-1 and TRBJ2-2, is DTAVSQTPKYLVTQMGNDKSIKCEQNLGHDTMYWYKQDSKKFLKIMFSYNNKELIINETVPNRFSPKSPDKAHLNLHINSLELGDSAVYFCASSQVGVNTGELFFGEGSRLTVL.

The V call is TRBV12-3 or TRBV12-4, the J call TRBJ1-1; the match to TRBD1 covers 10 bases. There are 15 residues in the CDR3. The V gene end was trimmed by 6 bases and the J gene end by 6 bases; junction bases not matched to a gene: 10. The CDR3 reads CASRRPGQGISEAFF. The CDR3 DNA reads TGTGCCAGCAGGCGTCCGGGACAGGGGATCTCTGAAGCTTTCTTT.

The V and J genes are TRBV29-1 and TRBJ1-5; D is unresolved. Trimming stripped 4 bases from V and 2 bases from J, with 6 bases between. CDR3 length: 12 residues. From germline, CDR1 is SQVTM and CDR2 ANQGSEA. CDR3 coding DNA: TGCAGCGTTGGATCGGGCAATCAGCCCCAGCATTTT. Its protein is CSVGSGNQPQHF. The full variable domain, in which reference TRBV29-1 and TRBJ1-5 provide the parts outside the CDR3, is SAVISQKPSRDICQRGTSLTIQCQVDSQVTMMFWYRQQPGQSLTLIATANQGSEATYESGFVIDKFPISRPNLTFSTLTVSNMSPEDSSIYLCSVGSGNQPQHFGDGTRLSIL.

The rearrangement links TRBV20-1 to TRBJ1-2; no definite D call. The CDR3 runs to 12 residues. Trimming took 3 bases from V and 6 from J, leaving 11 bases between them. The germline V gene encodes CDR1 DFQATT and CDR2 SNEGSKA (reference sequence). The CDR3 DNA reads TGCAGTGCTAGCCCACGATTTGATGGCTACACCTTC. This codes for CSASPRFDGYTF.

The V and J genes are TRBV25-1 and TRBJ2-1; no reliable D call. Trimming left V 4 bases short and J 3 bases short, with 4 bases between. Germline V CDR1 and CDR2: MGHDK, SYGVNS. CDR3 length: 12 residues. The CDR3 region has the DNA TGTGCCAGCAGTGGTAACTACAATGAGCAGTTCTTC. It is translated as CASSGNYNEQFF.

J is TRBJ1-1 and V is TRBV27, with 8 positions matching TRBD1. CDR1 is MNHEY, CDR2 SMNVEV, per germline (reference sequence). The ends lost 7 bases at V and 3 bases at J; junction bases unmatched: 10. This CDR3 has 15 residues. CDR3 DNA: TGTGCCAGCATCTCCCAGGGGGCGCTTTACACTGAAGCTTTCTTT. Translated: CASISQGALYTEAFF.

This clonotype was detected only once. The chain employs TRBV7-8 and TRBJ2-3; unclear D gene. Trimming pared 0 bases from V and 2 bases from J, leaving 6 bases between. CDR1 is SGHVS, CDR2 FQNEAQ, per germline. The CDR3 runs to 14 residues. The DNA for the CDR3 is TGTGCCAGCAGCTTAGCGAGGTTCACAGATACGCAGTATTTT. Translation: CASSLARFTDTQYF. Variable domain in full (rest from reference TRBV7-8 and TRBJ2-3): GAGVSQSPRYKVAKRGQDVALRCDPISGHVSLFWYQQALGQGPEFLTYFQNEAQLDKSGLPSDRFFAERPEGSVSTLKIQRTQQEDSAVYLCASSLARFTDTQYFGPGTRLTVL.

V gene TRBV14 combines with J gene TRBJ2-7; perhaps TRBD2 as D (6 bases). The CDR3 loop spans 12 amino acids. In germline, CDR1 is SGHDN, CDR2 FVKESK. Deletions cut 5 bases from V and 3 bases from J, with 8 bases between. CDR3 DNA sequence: TGTGCCAGCAGCGGAGGGTTCTACGAGCAGTACTTC. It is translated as CASSGGFYEQYF.

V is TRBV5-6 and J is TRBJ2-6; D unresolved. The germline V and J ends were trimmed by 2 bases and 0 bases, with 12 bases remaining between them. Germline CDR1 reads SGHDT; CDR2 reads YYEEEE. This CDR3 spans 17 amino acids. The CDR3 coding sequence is TGTGCCAGCAGCTTCCCGACTGAAATCTCTGGGGCCAACGTCCTGACTTTC. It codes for CASSFPTEISGANVLTF. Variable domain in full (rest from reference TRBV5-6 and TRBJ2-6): DAGVTQSPTHLIKTRGQQVTLRCSPKSGHDTVSWYQQALGQGPQFIFQYYEEEERQRGNFPDRFSGHQFPNYSSELNVNALLLGDSALYLCASSFPTEISGANVLTFGAGSRLTVL.

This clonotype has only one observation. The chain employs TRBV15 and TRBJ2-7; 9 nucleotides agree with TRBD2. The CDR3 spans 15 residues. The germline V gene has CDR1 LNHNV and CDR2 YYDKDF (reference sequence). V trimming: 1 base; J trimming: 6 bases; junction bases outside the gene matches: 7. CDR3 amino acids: CATSRGFSGSSEQYF. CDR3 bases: TGTGCCACCAGCAGAGGCTTTAGCGGGAGCTCCGAGCAGTACTTC.

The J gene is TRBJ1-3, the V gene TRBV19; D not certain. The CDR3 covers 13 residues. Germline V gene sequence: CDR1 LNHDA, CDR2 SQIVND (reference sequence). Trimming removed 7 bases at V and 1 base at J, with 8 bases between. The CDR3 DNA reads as TGTGCCAGTACTAGGACTTCTGGAAACACCATATATTTT. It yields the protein CASTRTSGNTIYF.

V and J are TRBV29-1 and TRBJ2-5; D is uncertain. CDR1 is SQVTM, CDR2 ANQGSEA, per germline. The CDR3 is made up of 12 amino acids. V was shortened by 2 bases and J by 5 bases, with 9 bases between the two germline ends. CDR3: CSVELSWETQYF. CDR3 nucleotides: TGCAGCGTTGAATTGTCATGGGAGACCCAGTACTTC.

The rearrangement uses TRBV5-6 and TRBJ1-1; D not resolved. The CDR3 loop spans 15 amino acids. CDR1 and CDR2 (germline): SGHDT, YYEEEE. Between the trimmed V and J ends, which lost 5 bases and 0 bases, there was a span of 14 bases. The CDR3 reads CASRNFGRMNTEAFF. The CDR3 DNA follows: TGTGCCAGCAGGAATTTCGGCAGGATGAACACTGAAGCTTTCTTT. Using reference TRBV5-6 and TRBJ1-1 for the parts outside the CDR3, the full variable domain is DAGVTQSPTHLIKTRGQQVTLRCSPKSGHDTVSWYQQALGQGPQFIFQYYEEEERQRGNFPDRFSGHQFPNYSSELNVNALLLGDSALYLCASRNFGRMNTEAFFGQGTRLTVV.

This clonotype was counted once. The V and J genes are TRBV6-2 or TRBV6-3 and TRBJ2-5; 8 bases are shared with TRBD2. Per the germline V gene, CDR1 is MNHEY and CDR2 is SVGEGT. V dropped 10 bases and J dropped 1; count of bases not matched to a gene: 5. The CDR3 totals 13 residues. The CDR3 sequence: CAITTSAQETQYF. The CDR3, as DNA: TGTGCCATTACGACTAGCGCCCAAGAGACCCAGTACTTC.

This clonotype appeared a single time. In DNA, the CDR3 is TGTGCCAGCAGCATCGACAGGGATTACTACAATGAGCAGTTCTTC. This codes for CASSIDRDYYNEQFF. The chain has TRBV3-1 and TRBJ2-1; 7 bases are shared with TRBD1. Trimming took 5 bases from V and 3 from J; bases not matched to a gene: 7. This CDR3 is built from 15 residues. The germline gives CDR1 LGHDT, CDR2 YNNKEL (reference sequence).

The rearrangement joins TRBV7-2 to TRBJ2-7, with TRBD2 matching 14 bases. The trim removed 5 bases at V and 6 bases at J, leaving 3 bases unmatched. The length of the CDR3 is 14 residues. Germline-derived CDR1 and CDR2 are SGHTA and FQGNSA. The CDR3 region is CASSPGLAGVEQYF. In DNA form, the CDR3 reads TGTGCCAGCAGCCCGGGACTAGCGGGAGTCGAGCAGTACTTC. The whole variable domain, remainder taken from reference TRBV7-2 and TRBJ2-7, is GAGVSQSPSNKVTEKGKDVELRCDPISGHTALYWYRQSLGQGLEFLIYFQGNSAPDKSGLPSDRFSAERTGGSVSTLTIQRTQQEDSAVYLCASSPGLAGVEQYFGPGTRLTVT.

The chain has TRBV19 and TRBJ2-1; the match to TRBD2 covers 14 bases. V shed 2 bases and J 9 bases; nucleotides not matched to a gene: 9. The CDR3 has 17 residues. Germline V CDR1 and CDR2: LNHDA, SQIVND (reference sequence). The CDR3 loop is CASSIRTSGRLLGEQFF. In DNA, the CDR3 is TGTGCCAGTAGTATACGGACTAGCGGGAGGTTGTTGGGTGAGCAGTTCTTC.

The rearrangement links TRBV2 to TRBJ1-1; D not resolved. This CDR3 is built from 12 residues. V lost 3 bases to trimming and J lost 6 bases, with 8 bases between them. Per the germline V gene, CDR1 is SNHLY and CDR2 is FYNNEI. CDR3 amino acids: CASSEAPAEAFF. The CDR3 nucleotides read TGTGCCAGCAGTGAGGCGCCGGCTGAAGCTTTCTTT.

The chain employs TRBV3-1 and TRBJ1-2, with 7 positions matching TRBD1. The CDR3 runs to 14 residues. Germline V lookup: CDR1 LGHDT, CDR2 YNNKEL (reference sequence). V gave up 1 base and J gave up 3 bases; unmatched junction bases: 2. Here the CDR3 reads CASSQGGGDYGYTF. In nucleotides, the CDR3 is TGTGCCAGCAGCCAAGGAGGGGGCGACTATGGCTACACCTTC. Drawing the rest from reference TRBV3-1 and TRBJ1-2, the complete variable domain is DTAVSQTPKYLVTQMGNDKSIKCEQNLGHDTMYWYKQDSKKFLKIMFSYNNKELIINETVPNRFSPKSPDKAHLNLHINSLELGDSAVYFCASSQGGGDYGYTFGSGTRLTVV.

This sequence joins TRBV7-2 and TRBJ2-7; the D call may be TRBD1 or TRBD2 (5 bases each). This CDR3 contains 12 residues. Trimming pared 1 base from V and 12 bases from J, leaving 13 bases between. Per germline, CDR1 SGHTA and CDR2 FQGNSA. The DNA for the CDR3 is TGTGCCAGCAGCTTAGGGGGCAGGAGGAGGTACTTC. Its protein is CASSLGGRRRYF.

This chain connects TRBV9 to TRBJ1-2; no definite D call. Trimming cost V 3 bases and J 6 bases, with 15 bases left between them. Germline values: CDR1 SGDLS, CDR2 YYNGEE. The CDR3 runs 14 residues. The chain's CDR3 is CASSEGRREDGYTF. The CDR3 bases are TGTGCCAGCAGCGAAGGCCGGAGAGAGGATGGCTACACCTTC.

The CDR3 loop reads CSASVTADTQYF. The CDR3 nucleotides read TGCAGTGCTAGTGTGACCGCAGATACGCAGTATTTT. This rearrangement joins TRBV20-1 to TRBJ2-3; D unresolved. Per germline, CDR1 DFQATT and CDR2 SNEGSKA (reference sequence). The CDR3 extends over 12 amino acids. Trimming took off 3 bases at V and 4 bases at J, with 8 bases between the two ends.

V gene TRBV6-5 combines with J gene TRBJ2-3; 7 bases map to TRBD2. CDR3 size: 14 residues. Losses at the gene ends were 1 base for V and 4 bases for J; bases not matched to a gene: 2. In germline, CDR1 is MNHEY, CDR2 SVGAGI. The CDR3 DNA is TGTGCCAGCAGTTACTGGGGGGGATCAGATACGCAGTATTTT. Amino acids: CASSYWGGSDTQYF.

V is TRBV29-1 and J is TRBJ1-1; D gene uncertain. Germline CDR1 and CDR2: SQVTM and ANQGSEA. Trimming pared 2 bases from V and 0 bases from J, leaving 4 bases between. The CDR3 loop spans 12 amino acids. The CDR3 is CSVEWLNTEAFF. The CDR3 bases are TGCAGCGTTGAATGGTTGAACACTGAAGCTTTCTTT.

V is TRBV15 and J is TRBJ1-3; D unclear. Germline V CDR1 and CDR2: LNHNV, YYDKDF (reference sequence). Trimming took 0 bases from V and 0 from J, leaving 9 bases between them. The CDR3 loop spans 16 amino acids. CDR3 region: CATSREAERSGNTIYF. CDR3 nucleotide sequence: TGTGCCACCAGCAGAGAGGCAGAGCGCTCTGGAAACACCATATATTTT.